This TCR beta chain was identified during a study of OX40 agonist ivuxolimab in advanced cancers. Trimming shortened V by 6 bases and J by 6 bases, and 22 bases separated the two germline ends. This CDR3 has 15 residues. Per germline, CDR1 SQVTM and CDR2 ANQGSEA. Data came from immunoSEQ multiplex PCR; TCRdb stores just in-frame clones and leaves some out. Counted here are tens of thousands of clones, 81% occurring once; the ten biggest clones make up 0.6% to 0.8%. The chain links TRBV29-1 to TRBJ2-3; TRBD1 or TRBD2 may be the D gene (5 bases each). The sequencing here drew on CD4+ or CD8+ T cells sorted from blood, taken in a trial of the OX40 agonist ivuxolimab. The clonotype originates from an adult with an advanced solid tumor such as melanoma, head and neck, liver or kidney cancer. For the CDR3, the DNA is TGCAGCGTCCCCCGGTTAGGAGCGGCAGGGGATACGCAGTATTTT. It encodes CSVPRLGAAGDTQYF.